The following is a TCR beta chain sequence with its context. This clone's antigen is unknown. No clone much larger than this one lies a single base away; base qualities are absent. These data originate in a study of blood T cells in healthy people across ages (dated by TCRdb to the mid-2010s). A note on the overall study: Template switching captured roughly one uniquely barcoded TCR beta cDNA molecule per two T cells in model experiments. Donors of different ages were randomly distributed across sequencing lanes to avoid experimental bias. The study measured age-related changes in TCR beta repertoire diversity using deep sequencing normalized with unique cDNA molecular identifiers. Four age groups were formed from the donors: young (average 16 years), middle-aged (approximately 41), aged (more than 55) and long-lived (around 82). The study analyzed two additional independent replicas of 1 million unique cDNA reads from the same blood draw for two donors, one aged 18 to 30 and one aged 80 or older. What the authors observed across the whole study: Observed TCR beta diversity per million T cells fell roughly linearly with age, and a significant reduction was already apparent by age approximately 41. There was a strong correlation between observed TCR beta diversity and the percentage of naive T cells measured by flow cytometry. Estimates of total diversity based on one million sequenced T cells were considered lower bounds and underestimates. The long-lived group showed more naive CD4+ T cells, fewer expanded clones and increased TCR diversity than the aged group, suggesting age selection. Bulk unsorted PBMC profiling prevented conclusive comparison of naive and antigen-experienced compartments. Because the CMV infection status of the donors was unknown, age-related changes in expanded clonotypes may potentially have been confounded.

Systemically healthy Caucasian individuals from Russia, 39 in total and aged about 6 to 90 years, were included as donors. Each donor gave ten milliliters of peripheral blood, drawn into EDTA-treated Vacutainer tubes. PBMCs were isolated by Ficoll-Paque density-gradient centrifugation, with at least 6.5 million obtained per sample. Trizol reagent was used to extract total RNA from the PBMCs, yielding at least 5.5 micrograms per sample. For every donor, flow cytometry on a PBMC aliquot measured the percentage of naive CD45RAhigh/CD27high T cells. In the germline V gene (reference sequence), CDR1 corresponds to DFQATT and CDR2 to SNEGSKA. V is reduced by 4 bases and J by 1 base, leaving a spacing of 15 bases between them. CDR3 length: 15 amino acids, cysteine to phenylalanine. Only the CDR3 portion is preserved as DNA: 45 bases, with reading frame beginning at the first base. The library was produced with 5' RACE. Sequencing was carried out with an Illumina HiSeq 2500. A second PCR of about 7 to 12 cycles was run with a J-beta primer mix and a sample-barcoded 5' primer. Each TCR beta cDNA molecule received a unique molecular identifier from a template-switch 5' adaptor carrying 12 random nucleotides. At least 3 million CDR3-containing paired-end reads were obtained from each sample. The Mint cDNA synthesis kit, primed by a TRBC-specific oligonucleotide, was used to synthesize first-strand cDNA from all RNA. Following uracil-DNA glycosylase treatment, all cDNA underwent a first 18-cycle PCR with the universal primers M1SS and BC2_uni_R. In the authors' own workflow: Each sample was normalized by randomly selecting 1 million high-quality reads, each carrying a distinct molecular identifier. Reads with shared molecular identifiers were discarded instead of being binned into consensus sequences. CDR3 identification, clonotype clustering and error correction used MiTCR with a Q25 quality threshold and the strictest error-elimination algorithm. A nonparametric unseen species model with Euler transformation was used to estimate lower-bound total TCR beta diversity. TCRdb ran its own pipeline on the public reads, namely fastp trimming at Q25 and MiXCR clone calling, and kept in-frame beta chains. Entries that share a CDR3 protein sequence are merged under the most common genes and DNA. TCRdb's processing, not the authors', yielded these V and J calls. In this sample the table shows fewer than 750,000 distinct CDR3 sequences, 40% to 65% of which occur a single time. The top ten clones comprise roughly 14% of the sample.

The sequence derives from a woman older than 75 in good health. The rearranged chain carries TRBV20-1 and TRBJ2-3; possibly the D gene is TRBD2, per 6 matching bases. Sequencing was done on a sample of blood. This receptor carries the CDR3 CSANILAGCTDTQYF. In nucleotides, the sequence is TGCAGTGCTAACATACTAGCAGGCTGCACAGATACGCAGTATTTT.